Below are 21 T cell receptor beta chains sequenced from a single sample in a study of T cell changes during pregnancy in multiple sclerosis. Repertoires were generated with immunoSEQ multiplex PCR, while TCRdb's copy carries only in-frame clones and drops some. The table records about 42,000 clones, around 84% of them present only once. The starting material was CD4+ T cells from peripheral blood mononuclear cells, obtained before pregnancy. The origin of the receptors is a female donor with multiple sclerosis, enrolled in a pregnancy study.

V is TRBV15 and J is TRBJ1-6; no reliable D call. Trimming removed 3 bases at V and 10 bases at J, with 13 bases between. This CDR3 region has 14 residues. Germline lookup yields CDR1 LNHNV and CDR2 YYDKDF (reference sequence). This chain's CDR3 is CATSRTRVESPLHF. The CDR3 bases are TGTGCCACCAGCAGGACGCGGGTGGAGTCACCCCTCCACTTT.

The CDR3, as DNA: TGCGCCAGCAGCAAATCGACAGGGGGCGCCTATGGCTACACCTTC. It is translated as CASSKSTGGAYGYTF. The V gene is TRBV5-1, the J gene TRBJ1-2; 10 nucleotides agree with TRBD1. The CDR3 is made up of 15 amino acids. Germline lookup yields CDR1 SGHRS and CDR2 YFSETQ. Trimming cost V 4 bases and J 4 bases; bases outside gene matches: 7.

The chain couples TRBV30 to TRBJ2-5; 7 nucleotides agree with TRBD2. The CDR3 runs 16 residues. Germline V lookup: CDR1 GTSNPN, CDR2 SVGIG (reference sequence). The trim removed 0 bases at V and 1 base at J, leaving 8 bases unmatched. The CDR3 here is CAWSVGSGLAQETQYF. The DNA of the CDR3 is TGTGCCTGGAGTGTAGGTAGCGGGCTAGCCCAAGAGACCCAGTACTTC.

Only a few counts were recorded for this clone. The V call is TRBV7-9, the J call TRBJ1-2; 7 bases match TRBD1. This CDR3 contains 15 residues. Trimming cost V 2 bases and J 3 bases; bases outside gene matches: 6. Germline V CDR1 and CDR2: SEHNR, FQNEAQ (reference sequence). In DNA form, the CDR3 reads TGTGCCAGCAGCTTAATAGAAGGGGGCGACTATGGCTACACCTTC. It translates to CASSLIEGGDYGYTF.

This clone turned up a few times. This sequence joins TRBV2 and TRBJ1-3; D is possibly TRBD1 (6 bases). CDR1 is SNHLY, CDR2 FYNNEI, per germline. The CDR3 extends over 16 amino acids. V was pared by 6 bases and J by 0 bases, with 15 bases between. The CDR3 here is CASRGMDSYSGNTIYF. In DNA form, the CDR3 reads TGTGCCAGCAGAGGGATGGACAGCTACTCTGGAAACACCATATATTTT.

About this clone itself: Sequence at one end of the junction differs from germline and may be a read error. The V and J genes are TRBV29-1 and TRBJ2-1, with 9 bases lining up with TRBD1. This CDR3 is 13 amino acids long. Germline V gene data show CDR1 as SQVTM and CDR2 as ANQGSEA. The CDR3 region is CSVEGTGPNEQFF. The CDR3 coding sequence is TGCAGCGTGGAAGGGACAGGGCCGAATGAGCAGTTCTTC.

This chain joins TRBV5-1 and TRBJ1-1, with 8 bases aligning to TRBD1. The CDR3 length is 13 residues. The J segment lost 7 bases and the V segment lost 4 bases, leaving 6 bases of the junction unmatched. Germline assignment: CDR1 SGHRS and CDR2 YFSETQ. CDR3 nucleotide sequence: TGCGCCAGCAGCGGGGGGACAGGCGTTGAAGCTTTCTTT. It codes for CASSGGTGVEAFF.

The chain is built from TRBV19 and TRBJ1-3; TRBD1 matches 9 bases. Per germline, CDR1 LNHDA and CDR2 SQIVND (reference sequence). The V segment lost 5 bases and the J segment 0 bases; nucleotides outside the gene matches: 5. This CDR3 comprises 16 residues. The CDR3 DNA follows: TGTGCCAGTAGTTTTCCGGGACAGGGCTCTGGAAACACCATATATTTT. Translated, it gives CASSFPGQGSGNTIYF.

This chain joins TRBV7-2 and TRBJ1-2; 9 bases fit TRBD1. The CDR3 is 15 residues long. Germline assignment: CDR1 SGHTA and CDR2 FQGNSA. V was clipped by 3 bases and J by 7 bases; unmatched bases: 9. CDR3 sequence (DNA): TGTGCCAGCAGCTTTAAGACAGGGGGAGCTTCTGGCTACACCTTC. Translated: CASSFKTGGASGYTF.

The chain carries TRBV12-5 and TRBJ2-1; a possible D gene is TRBD2 (6 bases). The CDR3 extends over 15 amino acids. The germline CDR1 and CDR2 sequences are LGHNT and FRNRAP. Trimming removed 3 bases at V and 6 bases at J, with 15 bases between. CDR3: CASGLGAAGSNEQFF. In DNA, the CDR3 is TGTGCTAGTGGTTTAGGAGCGGCCGGGAGCAATGAGCAGTTCTTC.

CDR3 sequence (DNA): TGTGCCATCAGTGAACACAGGGTAGGGGACACTGAAGCTTTCTTT. It encodes CAISEHRVGDTEAFF. The chain combines TRBV10-3 with TRBJ1-1, with D possibly being TRBD1 (6 bases). The CDR3 is made up of 15 amino acids. Germline V CDR1 and CDR2: ENHRY, SYGVKD. V was shortened by 3 bases and J by 3 bases, with 14 bases between the two germline ends.

The V gene is TRBV13, the J gene TRBJ1-2, with D unclear. This CDR3 is 14 amino acids long. Trimming pared 1 base from V and 1 base from J, leaving 7 bases between. The germline V gene has CDR1 PRHDT and CDR2 FYEKMQ (reference sequence). The CDR3: CASSLESINYGYTF. CDR3 DNA sequence: TGTGCCAGCAGCTTAGAATCCATTAACTATGGCTACACCTTC.

The V gene is TRBV5-1, the J gene TRBJ1-1; 8 nucleotides agree with TRBD1. Germline V CDR1 and CDR2: SGHRS, YFSETQ. Losses at the gene ends were 4 bases for V and 2 bases for J; bases not matched to a gene: 7. This CDR3 is built from 15 residues. The CDR3 here is CASSSEQGVNTEAFF. The CDR3 DNA sequence: TGCGCCAGCAGCAGCGAACAGGGGGTTAACACTGAAGCTTTCTTT. Full variable domain (missing parts from reference TRBV5-1 and TRBJ1-1): KAGVTQTPRYLIKTRGQQVTLSCSPISGHRSVSWYQQTPGQGLQFLFEYFSETQRNKGNFPGRFSGRQFSNSRSEMNVSTLELGDSALYLCASSSEQGVNTEAFFGQGTRLTVV.

The genes are TRBV6-5 and TRBJ1-2; D is unclear. The CDR3 covers 11 residues. Looked up from germline, CDR1 is MNHEY and CDR2 is SVGAGI. The DNA of the CDR3 is TGTGTGGCCCGAACAAACTATGGCTACACCTTC. This sequence encodes CVARTNYGYTF.

V and J are TRBV4-3 and TRBJ2-1, with 9 bases matching TRBD2. V lost 4 bases, J lost 6 bases, and 13 bases stayed unmatched. The CDR3 sequence is 17 residues long. Germline V lookup: CDR1 LGHNA, CDR2 YSLEER. CDR3 sequence: CASSLNGWGLAINEQFF. As DNA, the CDR3 is TGCGCCAGCAGCCTCAACGGGTGGGGACTAGCCATCAATGAGCAGTTCTTC.

In its sample, this clone was seen once. The gene calls are TRBV19 and TRBJ1-5; a weak D match, TRBD1 (6 bases). Germline V gene lookup returns CDR1 LNHDA and CDR2 SQIVND (reference sequence). V lost 7 bases, J lost 9 bases, and 16 bases lay in between. The CDR3 extends over 13 amino acids. The CDR3 bases are TGTGCCAGTACCCGAGACAGGTTTCTGCCCCAGCATTTT. Its translation: CASTRDRFLPQHF.

The chain is built from TRBV18 and TRBJ2-1; no clear D gene. The CDR3 is 14 amino acids. Germline CDR1 KGHSH, CDR2 LQKENI. With 2 bases removed from V and 5 bases from J, the gap between germline ends came to 10 bases. CDR3 coding DNA: TGTGCCAGCTCACCAAGCGCCCCCAACAATGAGCAGTTCTTC. This encodes CASSPSAPNNEQFF.

The V call is TRBV20-1, the J call TRBJ1-4; D gene ambiguous. In germline, CDR1 is DFQATT, CDR2 SNEGSKA (reference sequence). CDR3 length: 10 residues. The V and J ends lost 3 bases and 8 bases respectively, with 4 bases between them. In DNA, the CDR3 is TGCAGTGCTAGCAAAGAAAAACTGTTTTTT. Its protein is CSASKEKLFF.

The chain uses TRBV6-1 and TRBJ1-2; D gene uncertain. The germline gives CDR1 MNHNS, CDR2 SASEGT. The CDR3 runs to 14 residues. With 2 bases removed from V and 11 bases from J, the gap between germline ends came to 18 bases. The DNA for the CDR3 is TGTGCCAGCAGTGAACCCCGAACATCCCCGGGGTACACCTTC. It translates to CASSEPRTSPGYTF.

This clone appeared a few times. This chain joins TRBV23-1 and TRBJ1-5; 10 bases are shared with TRBD1. TRBV23-1 is placed among ORFs of uncertain function. This CDR3 comprises 16 residues. The ends lost 3 bases at V and 4 bases at J; junction bases unmatched: 6. The CDR3 DNA is TGCGCCAGCAGTCATCGTAGACAGGGGGCTAATCAGCCCCAGCATTTT. The encoded protein is CASSHRRQGANQPQHF.

The chain recombines TRBV7-8 with TRBJ2-2; 10 bases line up with TRBD2. Germline assignment: CDR1 SGHVS and CDR2 FQNEAQ. The V gene end was trimmed by 2 bases and the J gene end by 5 bases; junction bases not matched to a gene: 11. The CDR3 runs to 18 residues. CDR3 DNA: TGTGCCAGCAGCTTAAGAGGACTATCTAGCGGGAGAACCGGGGAGCTGTTTTTT. This sequence encodes CASSLRGLSSGRTGELFF.